Below are 22 T cell receptor beta chains sequenced from a single sample in a study of blood T cell repertoires in COVID-19. The assay was immunoSEQ multiplex PCR, and TCRdb's table has in-frame clones only and misses some. In the table there are 100,000 to 110,000 clones, approximately 80% of which are singletons. The sample taken for sequencing was peripheral blood. These receptors were taken from a woman aged 70-85 years with acute or convalescent COVID-19.

The table lists this clone with a count of one. V usage is TRBV19 and J usage is TRBJ1-1; D is possibly TRBD1 (5 bases). The ends were cut back, 0 bases at V and 6 bases at J, with 14 bases in the middle. CDR1 and CDR2 from the germline V gene are LNHDA and SQIVND (reference sequence). The CDR3 length is 15 residues. The CDR3 region is CASSIDLPGMAEAFF. CDR3 DNA: TGTGCCAGTAGTATAGATCTCCCAGGGATGGCTGAAGCTTTCTTT.

The J gene is TRBJ1-5, the V gene TRBV6-2 or TRBV6-3; D remains ambiguous. The CDR3 spans 15 residues. V was clipped by 3 bases and J by 3 bases, with 12 bases between them. Per germline, CDR1 MNHEY and CDR2 SVGEGT. The CDR3 loop reads CASSYGGGNNQPQHF. CDR3 nucleotides: TGTGCCAGCAGTTATGGTGGCGGAAACAATCAGCCCCAGCATTTT.

The V and J genes are TRBV19 and TRBJ1-1; D unclear. Trimming left V 6 bases short and J 2 bases short, with 7 bases between. CDR3 length: 12 amino acids. Germline V lookup: CDR1 LNHDA, CDR2 SQIVND (reference sequence). The CDR3 nucleotides read TGTGCCAGTAGCCGGTTAAACACTGAAGCTTTCTTT. Its protein product is CASSRLNTEAFF.

The genes are TRBV28 and TRBJ2-4; possibly TRBD1 for D (6 bases). V lost 5 bases, J lost 8 bases, and 13 bases lay in between. Germline-derived CDR1 and CDR2 are MDHEN and SYDVKM. CDR3 length: 13 amino acids. Written as DNA, the CDR3 is TGTGCCAGCAGTCGGGGACATTCGGACATTCAGTACTTC. Its translation is CASSRGHSDIQYF.

The genes are TRBV24-1 and TRBJ2-3, with 10 bases fitting TRBD1. This CDR3 is 17 amino acids long. The V gene end was trimmed by 3 bases and the J gene end by 3 bases; junction bases not matched to a gene: 8. Germline V gives CDR1 KGHDR, CDR2 SFDVKD. The CDR3 region has the DNA TGTGCCACCAGTGATCCCTCCGTGGGACAGGGGACAGATACGCAGTATTTT. It translates to CATSDPSVGQGTDTQYF.

The genes are TRBV10-3 and TRBJ1-6; the match to TRBD1 covers 9 bases. Germline CDR1 is ENHRY and CDR2 is SYGVKD. The CDR3 totals 13 residues. V lost 10 bases to trimming and J lost 10 bases; unmatched junction nucleotides: 8. This CDR3 is CATTGGFGSPLHF. The CDR3 region has the DNA TGTGCCACGACAGGGGGGTTTGGGTCACCCCTCCACTTT.

This clone was counted once. The chain employs TRBV3-1 (or the pseudogene TRBV3-2) and TRBJ1-2; 7 bases are shared with TRBD1. With 3 bases clipped from V and 5 bases from J, the junction kept 9 bases outside the gene matches. CDR3 length: 15 residues. Germline V gives CDR1 LGHDT, CDR2 YNNKEL (reference sequence). This CDR3 is CASSQTDRTAYGYTF. The CDR3 coding sequence is TGTGCCAGCAGCCAGACGGACAGGACCGCTTATGGCTACACCTTC.

The V and J genes are TRBV19 and TRBJ1-1, with D perhaps TRBD1 (5 bases). Trimming pared 3 bases from V and 5 bases from J, leaving 19 bases between. The length of the CDR3 is 16 residues. Germline V gene lookup returns CDR1 LNHDA and CDR2 SQIVND (reference sequence). The CDR3 DNA sequence: TGTGCCAGTAGTATGGCCTTGCGGGGGGGGGAGACTGAAGCTTTCTTT. Protein product: CASSMALRGGETEAFF. The whole variable domain, filled in from reference TRBV19 and TRBJ1-1, reads DGGITQSPKYLFRKEGQNVTLSCEQNLNHDAMYWYRQDPGQGLRLIYYSQIVNDFQKGDIAEGYSVSREKKESFPLTVTSAQKNPTAFYLCASSMALRGGETEAFFGQGTRLTVV.

The J gene is TRBJ1-5, the V gene TRBV19; TRBD1 matches 11 bases. The CDR3 is made up of 14 amino acids. Trimming cost V 9 bases and J 5 bases; bases outside gene matches: 6. Per the germline V gene, CDR1 is LNHDA and CDR2 is SQIVND (reference sequence). The CDR3 region has the DNA TGTGCCAGCAGGACAGGGGGCCTCGATCAGCCCCAGCATTTT. Its protein product is CASRTGGLDQPQHF.

J is TRBJ1-2 and V is TRBV19; TRBD1 aligns across 8 bases. Looked up from germline, CDR1 is LNHDA and CDR2 is SQIVND (reference sequence). This CDR3 spans 17 amino acids. With V trimmed by 1 base and J by 5 bases, 12 bases remained unmatched. CDR3 amino acids: CASSIGPGGIFKYGYTF. The DNA for the CDR3 is TGTGCCAGTAGTATAGGCCCAGGGGGCATTTTCAAGTATGGCTACACCTTC.

The V and J genes are TRBV28 and TRBJ2-5, with D unclear. Between the trimmed V and J ends, which lost 6 bases and 1 base, there was a span of 9 bases. The germline CDR1 and CDR2 sequences are MDHEN and SYDVKM. The CDR3 extends over 13 amino acids. CDR3 amino acids: CASRLRGQETQYF. The CDR3 DNA reads as TGTGCCAGCAGACTTCGAGGCCAAGAGACCCAGTACTTC.

There are a few counts of this clone. The gene calls are TRBV19 and TRBJ1-5, with D uncertain. Trimming left V 7 bases short and J 4 bases short, with 17 bases between. From germline, CDR1 is LNHDA and CDR2 SQIVND (reference sequence). This CDR3 has 15 amino acids. CDR3 amino acids: CASTQRGGGNQPQHF. The CDR3 coding sequence is TGTGCCAGTACCCAAAGAGGTGGAGGAAATCAGCCCCAGCATTTT.

The table lists this clone with a count of one. The CDR3 DNA reads as TGTGCCTGGGGAGGGAACGGACAGGGGAATCAGCCCCAGCATTTT. Its protein is CAWGGNGQGNQPQHF. The V call is TRBV30, the J call TRBJ1-5, with 9 bases fitting TRBD1. This CDR3 is 15 amino acids long. Germline V gene data show CDR1 as GTSNPN and CDR2 as SVGIG (reference sequence). Trimming removed 5 bases from V and 4 bases from J; junction bases left unmatched: 9. Full variable domain (remainder filled in from reference TRBV30 and TRBJ1-5): SQTIHQWPATLVQPVGSPLSLECTVEGTSNPNLYWYRQAAGRGLQLLFYSVGIGQISSEVPQNLSASRPQDRQFILSSKKLLLSDSGFYLCAWGGNGQGNQPQHFGDGTRLSIL.

The J gene is TRBJ2-2, the V gene TRBV5-1; tentative D call: TRBD1 (6 bases). The CDR3 consists of 14 residues. CDR1 SGHRS and CDR2 YFSETQ come from the germline V gene. V lost 4 bases, J lost 3 bases, and 10 bases lay in between. The CDR3 coding sequence is TGCGCCAGCAGCGACAGGAGTTACACCGGGGAGCTGTTTTTT. The encoded protein is CASSDRSYTGELFF.

This chain joins TRBV7-2 and TRBJ2-5, with TRBD2 matching 13 bases. J was trimmed by 3 bases and V by 5 bases; bases with no gene match: 0. Per the germline V gene, CDR1 is SGHTA and CDR2 is FQGNSA. The CDR3 runs 14 residues. CDR3 coding DNA: TGTGCCAGCAGCGGGACTAGCGGGGAAGAGACCCAGTACTTC. Its translation is CASSGTSGEETQYF.

This rearrangement joins TRBV6-2 or TRBV6-3 to TRBJ1-5, with TRBD1 matching over 9 bases. This CDR3 has 17 residues. V lost 0 bases, J lost 5 bases, and 8 bases stayed unmatched. Germline V gene data show CDR1 as MNHEY and CDR2 as SVGEGT. The CDR3 region is CASSYSPGQGTDQPQHF. CDR3 in DNA: TGTGCCAGCAGTTACTCTCCGGGACAGGGAACCGATCAGCCCCAGCATTTT.

The genes are TRBV7-9 and TRBJ2-5; 10 nucleotides align to TRBD1. Germline loops: CDR1 SEHNR, CDR2 FQNEAQ (reference sequence). V lost 4 bases and J lost 4; bases outside the gene matches: 3. This CDR3 comprises 14 residues. CDR3 region: CASSSTGGIETQYF. In DNA form, the CDR3 reads TGTGCCAGCAGCTCGACAGGGGGCATAGAGACCCAGTACTTC.

This clone came up once. J is TRBJ1-5 and V is TRBV7-5. TRBV7-5 is deemed a pseudogene. The CDR3 length is 19 residues. In DNA form, the CDR3 reads TGTGCCAGAAGCCCCATACGGGGGGGACTGCCGGACAGCAATCAGCCCCAGCATTTT. Its protein product is CARSPIRGGLPDSNQPQHF.

The V and J genes are TRBV27 and TRBJ2-3; no reliable D call. Looked up from germline, CDR1 is MNHEY and CDR2 is SMNVEV (reference sequence). V was trimmed by 4 bases and J by 1 base, leaving 9 bases between them. The CDR3 sequence is 14 residues long. In DNA, the CDR3 is TGTGCCAGCAGTTCACGCCCGGGCACAGATACGCAGTATTTT. This encodes CASSSRPGTDTQYF.

J is TRBJ2-2 and V is TRBV5-6; no clear D. Germline CDR1 reads SGHDT; CDR2 reads YYEEEE. CDR3 size: 15 residues. V lost 0 bases, J lost 4 bases, and 10 bases lay in between. CDR3 in DNA: TGTGCCAGCAGCTTGGAACCGATGGCCACCGGGGAGCTGTTTTTT. It encodes CASSLEPMATGELFF.

V is TRBV6-5 and J is TRBJ1-2, with a tentative D call TRBD1 (5 bases). This CDR3 has 15 residues. Between the trimmed V and J ends, which lost 6 bases and 7 bases, there was a span of 21 bases. Germline-derived CDR1 and CDR2 are MNHEY and SVGAGI. The chain's CDR3 is CASRTDKIDRRGYTF. The CDR3 nucleotides read TGTGCCAGCAGAACGGACAAGATCGATCGCCGTGGCTACACCTTC.

CDR3 protein: CASSPLTGSTEAFF. The CDR3 DNA reads TGTGCCAGCAGCCCGCTGACAGGGAGTACTGAAGCTTTCTTT. The chain couples TRBV7-2 to TRBJ1-1; TRBD1 matches 7 bases. Germline V CDR1 and CDR2: SGHTA, FQGNSA. This CDR3 has 14 amino acids. J lost 5 bases, V lost 5 bases, and 8 bases had no gene match. Complete variable domain (other parts from reference TRBV7-2 and TRBJ1-1): GAGVSQSPSNKVTEKGKDVELRCDPISGHTALYWYRQSLGQGLEFLIYFQGNSAPDKSGLPSDRFSAERTGGSVSTLTIQRTQQEDSAVYLCASSPLTGSTEAFFGQGTRLTVV.